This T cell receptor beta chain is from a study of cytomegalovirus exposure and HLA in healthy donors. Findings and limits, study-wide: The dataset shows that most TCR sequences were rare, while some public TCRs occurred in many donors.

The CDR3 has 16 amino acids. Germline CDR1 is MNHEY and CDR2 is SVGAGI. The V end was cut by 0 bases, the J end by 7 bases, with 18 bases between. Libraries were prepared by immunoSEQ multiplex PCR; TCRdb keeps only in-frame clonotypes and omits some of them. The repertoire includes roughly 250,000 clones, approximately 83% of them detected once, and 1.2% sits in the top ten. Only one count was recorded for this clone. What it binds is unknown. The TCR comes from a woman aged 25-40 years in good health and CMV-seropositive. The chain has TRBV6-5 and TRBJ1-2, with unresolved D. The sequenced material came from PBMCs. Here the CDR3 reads CASSYSMSAEQFGYTF. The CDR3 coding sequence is TGTGCCAGCAGTTACTCCATGTCTGCTGAACAATTTGGCTACACCTTC.